The rows below give T cell receptor beta chains drawn from one sample of a study of cytomegalovirus exposure and HLA in healthy donors. The repertoire was sequenced with immunoSEQ multiplex PCR; TCRdb's copy has only in-frame clones and lacks some. The sample has roughly 69,000 clones; 73% are singletons. Sequencing was performed on PBMCs. Receptor source: a man in his fifties or sixties in good health and CMV-seronegative. Both conserved end residues are part of each CDR3. D genes are given only for firm matches. Rows give clone size only sometimes, using once, few, many, or a class for an expanded clone.

TRBV5-6,TRBJ1-1,-,-,CASSLGSTEAFF,TGTGCCAGCAGCTTGGGGAGCACTGAAGCTTTCTTT
TRBV27,TRBJ1-5,once,-,CASSFGGSQPQHF,TGTGCCAGCAGTTTCGGGGGGTCTCAGCCCCAGCATTTT
TRBV11-2,TRBJ2-3,-,TRBD1,CASSSYRGKADTQYF,TGTGCCAGCAGCTCGTACAGGGGAAAGGCAGATACGCAGTATTTT
TRBV2,TRBJ2-7,few,TRBD1,CASSTSDRVKDEQYF,TGTGCCAGCAGCACATCGGACAGGGTCAAGGACGAGCAGTACTTC
TRBV7-3,TRBJ1-6,-,TRBD1,CASSSAPGGTSPLHF,TGTGCCAGCAGCTCTGCCCCAGGGGGCACTTCACCCCTCCACTTT
TRBV7-9,TRBJ1-5,-,-,CASSLEPFAGISNQPQHF,TGTGCCAGCAGCTTAGAGCCCTTCGCCGGTATTAGCAATCAGCCCCAGCATTTT
TRBV7-9,TRBJ2-5,-,-,CASRPRGADQETQYF,TGTGCCAGCAGACCTCGGGGGGCCGACCAAGAGACCCAGTACTTC
TRBV11-2,TRBJ2-7,-,TRBD2,CASSFETSGSYEQYF,TGTGCCAGCAGCTTCGAGACTAGCGGGTCCTACGAGCAGTACTTC
TRBV9,TRBJ2-7,-,TRBD1,CASSSGGAYEQYF,TGTGCCAGCAGCTCAGGGGGAGCCTACGAGCAGTACTTC
TRBV7-9,TRBJ2-5,-,-,CSSSPAGGARQETQYF,TGTTCCAGCAGCCCTGCTGGGGGGGCTCGGCAAGAGACCCAGTACTTC
TRBV27,TRBJ2-5,-,TRBD2,CASSFREGMLETQYF,TGTGCCAGCAGTTTTAGGGAGGGAATGTTAGAGACCCAGTACTTC
TRBV21-1,TRBJ1-5,few,-,CASSKVDPPGYSNQPQHF,TGTGCCAGCAGCAAAGTAGATCCGCCAGGATATAGCAATCAGCCCCAGCATTTT
TRBV21-1,TRBJ1-2,-,-,CASSPPTGTVANYGYTF,TGTGCCAGCAGCCCACCGACAGGGACTGTAGCTAACTATGGCTACACCTTC
TRBV30,TRBJ2-3,-,TRBD2,CAWSTAGVTTDTQYF,TGTGCCTGGAGCACAGCGGGGGTCACCACAGATACGCAGTATTTT
TRBV11-2,TRBJ1-6,-,-,CASSFGQGNSPLHF,TGTGCCAGCAGCTTTGGCCAGGGGAATTCACCCCTCCACTTT
TRBV18,TRBJ2-1,-,TRBD1,CASSTTTGGGNEQFF,TGTGCCAGCTCAACCACCACAGGGGGCGGGAATGAGCAGTTCTTC
TRBV27,TRBJ2-2,-,TRBD1,CASSFFGAGGLSGELFF,TGTGCCAGCAGCTTTTTTGGCGCAGGGGGTTTGTCCGGGGAGCTGTTTTTT
TRBV5-4,TRBJ2-5,-,TRBD1,CASSPRQGSRETQYF,TGTGCCAGCAGCCCCAGACAGGGCTCAAGAGAGACCCAGTACTTC
TRBV27,TRBJ2-7,many,-,CASSSGTRVYEQYF,TGTGCCAGCAGCTCGGGGACACGAGTCTACGAGCAGTACTTC
TRBV20-1,TRBJ2-7,once,-,CSATGFGEQYF,TGCAGTGCTACAGGGTTCGGGGAGCAGTACTTC
TRBV6-1,TRBJ1-4,-,-,CASSERATGSATNEKLFF,TGTGCCAGCAGTGAAAGGGCGACAGGCTCTGCAACTAATGAAAAACTGTTTTTT
TRBV10-3,TRBJ2-3,once,TRBD1,CATRPGQGTDTQYF,TGTGCCACCCGACCGGGACAGGGAACAGATACGCAGTATTTT
TRBV13,TRBJ2-1,once,TRBD2,CASSFAGLAENEQFF,TGTGCCAGCAGCTTCGCTGGACTAGCGGAGAATGAGCAGTTCTTC
TRBV6-5,TRBJ1-2,-,-,CASSPGGDYGYTF,TGTGCCAGCAGTCCTGGCGGAGACTATGGCTACACCTTC
TRBV9,TRBJ2-3,-,TRBD2,CASSVDPSGGAKDTQYF,TGTGCCAGCAGCGTAGACCCTAGCGGGGGGGCGAAAGATACGCAGTATTTT
TRBV19,TRBJ1-2,-,TRBD1,CASSTLHRDRVVYGYTF,TGTGCCAGTAGTACCCTCCACCGGGACAGGGTAGTCTATGGCTACACCTTC
TRBV5-1,TRBJ1-2,-,TRBD1,CASSTPGQGALGYTF,TGCGCCAGCAGCACACCGGGACAGGGGGCCCTTGGCTACACCTTC
TRBV7-9,TRBJ1-4,-,-,CASSLRGTNEKLFF,TGTGCCAGCAGCTTAAGGGGAACTAATGAAAAACTGTTTTTT
TRBV5-1,TRBJ2-1,-,-,CASSTGGDERFF,TGCGCCAGCAGCACAGGGGGGGATGAGCGGTTCTTC
TRBV11-2,TRBJ2-7,-,TRBD2,CASRSPGGGTYEQYF,TGTGCCAGCCGCTCCCCCGGGGGGGGGACCTACGAGCAGTACTTC
TRBV30,TRBJ1-2,-,-,CAWSQEGGYTF,TGTGCCTGGAGTCAGGAGGGGGGCTACACCTTC
TRBV30,TRBJ2-2,-,-,CACSSGDTGELFF,TGTGCCTGCTCCTCAGGGGACACCGGGGAGCTGTTTTTT
TRBV30,TRBJ1-3,-,-,CALGEGPGVGDTIYF,TGTGCCTTGGGGGAGGGCCCAGGGGTTGGGGACACCATATATTTT
TRBV7-3,TRBJ2-7,-,TRBD2,CASSPWAGGNYEQYF,TGTGCCAGCAGCCCCTGGGCGGGGGGGAACTACGAGCAGTACTTC
TRBV6-6,TRBJ1-5,-,TRBD1,CASRLTGVGNQPQHF,TGTGCCAGCAGACTCACAGGGGTCGGCAATCAGCCCCAGCATTTT
TRBV27,TRBJ2-1,-,-,CASSDGGKYNEQFF,TGTGCCAGCAGTGACGGCGGGAAGTACAATGAGCAGTTCTTC
TRBV19,TRBJ1-5,-,-,CASAESEPQHF,TGTGCCAGTGCCGAGAGCGAGCCCCAGCATTTT
TRBV27,TRBJ1-6,-,-,CASSPTTGPNSPLHF,TGTGCCAGCAGTCCCACAACAGGGCCTAATTCACCCCTCCACTTT
TRBV5-4,TRBJ1-1,-,-,CASSLDGAVTEAFF,TGTGCCAGCAGCTTGGATGGGGCGGTCACTGAAGCTTTCTTT
TRBV7-3,TRBJ2-1,once,TRBD2,CASSYGLALNNEQFF,TGTGCCAGCAGCTACGGACTAGCCCTAAACAATGAGCAGTTCTTC
TRBV6-5,TRBJ2-3,-,-,CASSWGRTDTQYF,TGTGCCAGCAGTTGGGGCCGCACAGATACGCAGTATTTT
TRBV5-1,TRBJ1-5,-,-,CASSYAGNQPQHF,TGCGCCAGCAGCTACGCGGGGAATCAGCCCCAGCATTTT
TRBV6-6,TRBJ1-2,-,-,CASSNRGSDYGYTF,TGTGCCAGCAGTAACAGAGGGTCTGACTATGGCTACACCTTC
TRBV14,TRBJ1-2,-,-,CASSQDRQTSYGYTF,TGTGCCAGCAGCCAAGACCGACAGACCTCCTATGGCTACACCTTC
TRBV7-2,TRBJ2-1,-,-,CASSPLGLSYNEQFF,TGTGCCAGCAGCCCCCTGGGGCTTAGCTACAATGAGCAGTTCTTC
TRBV6-4,TRBJ2-3,-,TRBD2,CASSEAGGTDTQYF,TGTGCCAGCAGTGAAGCGGGGGGCACAGATACGCAGTATTTT
TRBV6-6,TRBJ1-1,-,-,CASGEGVREAFF,TGTGCCAGCGGAGAGGGGGTTAGAGAAGCTTTCTTT
TRBV6-5,TRBJ2-7,-,-,CASTDGGPLEQYF,TGTGCCAGCACCGACGGGGGACCTCTCGAGCAGTACTTC
TRBV12-5,TRBJ1-5,-,TRBD1,CASGLRQGQPQHF,TGTGCTAGTGGTTTAAGACAGGGACAGCCCCAGCATTTT
TRBV5-1,TRBJ1-2,once,TRBD1,CASSLNDRAQGYTF,TGCGCCAGCAGCTTAAATGACAGGGCGCAGGGCTACACCTTC
TRBV5-1,TRBJ2-3,-,-,CASSLVRGGPTDTQYF,TGCGCCAGCAGCTTGGTCCGAGGCGGTCCCACAGATACGCAGTATTTT
TRBV6-5,TRBJ1-1,few,-,CASSRGGTEAFF,TGTGCCAGCAGCAGAGGGGGCACTGAAGCTTTCTTT
TRBV2,TRBJ1-5,-,TRBD1,CASSEEPGQGRQPQHF,TGTGCCAGCAGTGAAGAACCGGGACAGGGTCGTCAGCCCCAGCATTTT
TRBV6-6,TRBJ1-2,few,-,CASSPNRDISYGYTF,TGTGCCAGCAGCCCTAATCGGGACATATCATATGGCTACACCTTC
TRBV6-1,TRBJ2-7,-,-,CASSERSRVPDEQYF,TGTGCCAGCAGTGAGAGGAGCAGGGTTCCCGACGAGCAGTACTTC
TRBV2,TRBJ1-1,-,-,CASSELGMNTEAFF,TGTGCCAGCAGTGAGCTTGGCATGAACACTGAAGCTTTCTTT
TRBV30,TRBJ1-1,-,TRBD1,CAWREQGITEAFF,TGTGCCTGGAGAGAACAGGGGATCACTGAAGCTTTCTTT
TRBV6-1,TRBJ1-4,few,-,CASSDGTSTEKLFF,TGTGCCAGCAGTGACGGGACATCTACTGAAAAACTGTTTTTT
TRBV6-1,TRBJ1-5,-,-,CASSHRDRSNQPQHF,TGTGCCAGCAGTCACAGGGATAGGAGCAATCAGCCCCAGCATTTT
TRBV6-5,TRBJ1-6,once,TRBD1,CASKGQYDSPLHF,TGTGCCAGCAAGGGACAGTATGATTCACCCCTCCACTTT